This T cell receptor beta chain was identified during a study of neurological immune-mediated disorders. The output of every sequencing run exceeded 190 million TCR-beta sequences, derived from 15-18 subjects. TCRdb reprocessed the 5' RACE reads via MiXCR and lists one record per CDR3 protein. The table shows approximately 65,000 distinct CDR3 sequences, with approximately 5.3% occurring only once. In regard to this clonotype: Its antigen is as yet unknown. The limits of the CDR3 on the DNA are not certain, so only TCRdb's listed CDR3 is given.

Study observations and caveats: No link was found between any clinical or MRI feature and the multiple sclerosis repertoire cluster.

From germline, CDR1 is SGHRS and CDR2 YFSETQ. The CDR3 adds up to 21 amino acids, both ends counted. V is TRBV5-1 and J is TRBJ2-7; no check of the table's D call, TRBD2, against the DNA was made. The sequenced sample consisted of PBMCs. The clonotype comes from a human donor with multiple sclerosis. The donor label of this sample is uncertain. The CDR3 protein is CASSFYICSARPRALLYEQYF.